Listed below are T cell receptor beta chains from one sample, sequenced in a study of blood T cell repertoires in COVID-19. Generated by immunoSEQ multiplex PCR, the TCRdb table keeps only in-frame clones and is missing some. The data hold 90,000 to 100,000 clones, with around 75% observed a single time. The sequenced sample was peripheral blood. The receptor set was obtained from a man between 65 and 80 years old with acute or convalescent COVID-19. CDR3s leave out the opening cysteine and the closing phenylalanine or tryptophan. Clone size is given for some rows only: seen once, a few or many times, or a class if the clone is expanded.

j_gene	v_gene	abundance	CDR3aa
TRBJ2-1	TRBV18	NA	ASTLGLAGDNEQF
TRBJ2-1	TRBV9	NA	ASSRGHEQF
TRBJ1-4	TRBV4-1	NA	ASSQTRATNEKLF
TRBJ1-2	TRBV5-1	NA	ASSLAGEWNYGYT
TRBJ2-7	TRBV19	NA	ASSIGLVYEQY
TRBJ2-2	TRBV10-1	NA	ASIGLFTGELF
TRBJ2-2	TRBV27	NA	ASRPTSGSPTGELF
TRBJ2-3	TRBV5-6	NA	ASSPLAGGGNTQY
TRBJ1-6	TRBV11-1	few	ASSSRNNSPLH
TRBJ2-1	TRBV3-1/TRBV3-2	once	ASSQRLAGRIPAEQF
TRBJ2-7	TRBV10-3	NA	AISQTVQGSEQY
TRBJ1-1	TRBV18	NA	ASSPPFAAGTEAF
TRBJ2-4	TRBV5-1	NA	ASSLGTSGGQNIQY
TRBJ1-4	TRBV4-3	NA	ASSQDFGGGSEKLF
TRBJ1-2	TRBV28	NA	ASSLGGTGSSYGYT
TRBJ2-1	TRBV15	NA	ATSRDPGYYNEQF
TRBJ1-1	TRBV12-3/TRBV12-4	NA	ASSFGGAGEAF
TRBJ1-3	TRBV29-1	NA	SARGPGNTIY
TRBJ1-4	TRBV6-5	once	ASSYSGPPTNEKLF
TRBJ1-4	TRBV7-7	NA	ASSLSAGPNEKLF
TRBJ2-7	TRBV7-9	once	ASSLVAGDYEQY
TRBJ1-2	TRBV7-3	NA	ASSLQGGSGYT
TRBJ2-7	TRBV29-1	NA	SVERLAGFYEQY
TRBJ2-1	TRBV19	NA	ASSTSGYNEQF
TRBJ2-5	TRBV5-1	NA	ASSPPGQRLQETQY
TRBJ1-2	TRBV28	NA	ASSLGLLRNRGTGGYT
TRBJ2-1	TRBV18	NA	ASSDLSGVNNEQF
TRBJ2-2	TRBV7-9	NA	ASSASQGNTGELF
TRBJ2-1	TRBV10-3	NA	AISEALAGRNEQF
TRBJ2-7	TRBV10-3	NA	AISEGQGPYEQY
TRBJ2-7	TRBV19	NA	ASRPGLDTYEQY
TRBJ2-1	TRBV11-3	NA	ASSFGTSGRARIREQF
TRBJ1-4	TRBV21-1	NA	ASSKGTGGNEKLF
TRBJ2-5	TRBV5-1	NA	ASSMGQGEETQY
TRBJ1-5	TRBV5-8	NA	ASSLGIGQGARPQH